These 3 T cell receptor beta chains share one sample of origin, sequenced in a study of cytomegalovirus exposure and HLA in healthy donors. With 60 Vbeta and 13 Jbeta primers, the PCR was carried out. Using immunoSEQ multiplex PCR, the repertoire was profiled, and TCRdb retains in-frame clones only, with some absent. The sample spans 100,000 to 150,000 clones; the ten largest clones claim about 2%. Sequencing was carried out using PBMCs. Source of these receptors: a man in his forties in good health and CMV-seronegative.

The V gene is TRBV18, the J gene TRBJ2-1; 9 nucleotides match TRBD2. Germline V gene lookup returns CDR1 KGHSH and CDR2 LQKENI. The length of the CDR3 is 15 residues. The trim removed 3 bases at V and 4 bases at J, leaving 4 bases unmatched. The CDR3 region has the DNA TGTGCCAGCTCACCTAGCGGGGGAATATACAATGAGCAGTTCTTC. It translates to CASSPSGGIYNEQFF.

This chain links TRBV2 with TRBJ2-7; D may be TRBD2 (5 bases). In germline, CDR1 is SNHLY, CDR2 FYNNEI. There are 13 residues in the CDR3. Trimming removed 7 bases at V and 3 bases at J, with 13 bases between. The CDR3 DNA reads as TGTGCCAGCAACTCGGACTCTCACTACGAGCAGTACTTC. It specifies CASNSDSHYEQYF.

The rearrangement links TRBV23-1 to TRBJ2-7; no reliable D call. TRBV23-1 is known as an ORF, though its function is uncertain. The CDR3 is 14 amino acids. V lost 4 bases, J lost 6 bases, and 16 bases lay in between. Written as DNA, the CDR3 is TGCGCCAGCAGTCCCCCGATCCTTTTCGGCGAGCAGTACTTC. Translation: CASSPPILFGEQYF.